These 18 T cell receptor beta chains were all obtained from the same sample, sequenced in a study of post-analysis software for immune sequencing data. No antigen is known for these receptors. Study outcomes and limitations: Elevated frequency relative to controls characterized roughly five TRBV segments in patients, TRBV5-6, TRBV5-1 and TRBV20-1 among them.

Included in the TCR beta cDNA libraries were unique molecular identifiers. MiXCR, run by TCRdb on the PCR reads, gives a single entry per CDR3 protein. Of about 540,000 distinct CDR3 sequences in the sample, roughly 34% were seen once. Sample: blood. All receptors derive from a girl aged 2-17 years with multiple sclerosis.

V gene TRBV15 combines with J gene TRBJ2-3; tentatively, D is TRBD1 or TRBD2 (5 bases each). CDR3 size: 16 residues. V was trimmed by 0 bases and J by 0 bases, leaving 10 bases between them. Germline loops: CDR1 LNHNV, CDR2 YYDKDF (reference sequence). CDR3 bases: TGTGCCACCAGCAGAGATCTGGGGACGAGCACAGATACGCAGTATTTT. This encodes CATSRDLGTSTDTQYF. The full variable domain, rest sourced from reference TRBV15 and TRBJ2-3, is DAMVIQNPRYQVTQFGKPVTLSCSQTLNHNVMYWYQQKSSQAPKLLFHYYDKDFNNEADTPDNFQSRRPNTSFCFLDIRSPGLGDTAMYLCATSRDLGTSTDTQYFGPGTRLTVL.

This clonotype was counted only a few times. The J gene is TRBJ2-3, the V gene TRBV12-3 or TRBV12-4, with 7 bases lining up with TRBD2. The V gene end was trimmed by 7 bases and the J gene end by 5 bases; junction bases not matched to a gene: 9. This CDR3 comprises 14 residues. CDR3 protein: CASTRRGGGDTQYF. The CDR3 nucleotides are TGTGCCAGCACGAGGCGTGGGGGGGGAGATACGCAGTATTTT.

This chain links TRBV29-1 with TRBJ2-1, with D possibly TRBD2 on 6 matching bases. Trimming left V 6 bases short and J 3 bases short, with 18 bases between. This CDR3 is 15 amino acids long. CDR1 and CDR2 (germline): SQVTM, ANQGSEA. The CDR3 is CSVGGTRRDYNEQFF. CDR3 in DNA: TGCAGCGTCGGAGGGACCCGACGGGACTACAATGAGCAGTTCTTC.

In its sample, this clonotype was seen a few times. The chain recombines TRBV20-1 with TRBJ2-4, with 11 positions matching TRBD2. The V gene's germline CDR1 is DFQATT and CDR2 SNEGSKA (reference sequence). J was trimmed by 0 bases and V by 7 bases; bases with no gene match: 14. This CDR3 spans 18 amino acids. This CDR3 is CSGFSGLAGILAKNIQYF. The CDR3, as DNA: TGCAGTGGGTTCAGTGGACTAGCGGGTATTCTAGCCAAAAACATTCAGTACTTC.

This clonotype was observed a few times. The genes are TRBV13 and TRBJ2-5; 7 positions match TRBD1. The V gene's germline CDR1 is PRHDT and CDR2 FYEKMQ (reference sequence). The CDR3 runs to 14 residues. The V gene end was trimmed by 3 bases and the J gene end by 1 base; junction bases not matched to a gene: 2. In DNA form, the CDR3 reads TGTGCCAGCAGCTTGGACAGGCTCCAAGAGACCCAGTACTTC. Its protein product is CASSLDRLQETQYF.

The table lists this clonotype with a few counts. This chain uses TRBV3-1 with TRBJ2-5; D gene uncertain. The V end lost 1 base, the J end lost 5 bases, and 17 bases lay between the germline ends. CDR1 and CDR2 (germline): LGHDT, YNNKEL (reference sequence). This CDR3 is 16 amino acids long. This CDR3 is CASSQVRGRGRETQYF. DNA of the CDR3: TGTGCCAGCAGCCAAGTGAGAGGTCGAGGTAGGGAGACCCAGTACTTC.

The J gene is TRBJ2-5, the V gene TRBV29-1; 10 nucleotides match TRBD1. This CDR3 has 12 amino acids. Germline CDR1 and CDR2: SQVTM and ANQGSEA. V lost 7 bases to trimming and J lost 5 bases; unmatched junction nucleotides: 4. CDR3 sequence (DNA): TGCAGCGGACAGGGGGCACGGGAGACCCAGTACTTC. Amino acid sequence: CSGQGARETQYF. The full variable domain, with the rest looked up from reference TRBV29-1 and TRBJ2-5, is SAVISQKPSRDICQRGTSLTIQCQVDSQVTMMFWYRQQPGQSLTLIATANQGSEATYESGFVIDKFPISRPNLTFSTLTVSNMSPEDSSIYLCSGQGARETQYFGPGTRLLVL.

The chain couples TRBV20-1 to TRBJ1-5; D may be TRBD1 (5 bases). The germline V gene has CDR1 DFQATT and CDR2 SNEGSKA (reference sequence). The CDR3 sequence is 14 residues long. V dropped 6 bases and J dropped 1 base, with 13 bases sitting between them. The CDR3 region is CSASRGWSNQPQHF. CDR3 DNA sequence: TGCAGTGCGTCGAGGGGTTGGAGCAATCAGCCCCAGCATTTT.

The chain uses TRBV20-1 and TRBJ2-5, with 8 bases aligning to TRBD1. The V gene's germline CDR1 is DFQATT and CDR2 SNEGSKA (reference sequence). This CDR3 comprises 14 residues. V shed 3 bases, J shed 11 bases, and the junction held 14 bases outside the gene matches. The CDR3 nucleotides are TGCAGTGCTAGTAAAGGACAGGGTGGGAATGGGCAGTACTTC. Protein product: CSASKGQGGNGQYF.

This clonotype has only a few counts. The chain joins TRBV2 to TRBJ2-7, with D perhaps TRBD1 or TRBD2 (5 bases each). Germline V CDR1 and CDR2: SNHLY, FYNNEI. The CDR3 totals 12 residues. Trimming took 9 bases from V and 0 from J, leaving 9 bases between them. The CDR3 is CARGDHSYEQYF. In DNA, the CDR3 is TGTGCCAGGGGGGATCACTCCTACGAGCAGTACTTC.

The chain uses TRBV25-1 and TRBJ2-5; no firm D call. The germline V gene encodes CDR1 MGHDK and CDR2 SYGVNS. Trimming stripped 2 bases from V and 3 bases from J, with 16 bases between. There are 16 residues in the CDR3. This CDR3 is CASSEGQGVGEETQYF. The CDR3, as DNA: TGTGCCAGCAGTGAAGGGCAAGGCGTAGGCGAAGAGACCCAGTACTTC.

This clonotype occurred a few times. The gene calls are TRBV20-1 and TRBJ1-1; D gene ambiguous. The CDR3 is made up of 13 amino acids. Germline loops: CDR1 DFQATT, CDR2 SNEGSKA (reference sequence). Deletions cut 5 bases from V and 3 bases from J, with 13 bases between. CDR3 protein: CSAGRTPDTEAFF. DNA for the CDR3: TGCAGTGCTGGAAGGACGCCGGACACTGAAGCTTTCTTT.

The V gene is TRBV12-3 or TRBV12-4, the J gene TRBJ2-5, with 7 bases identical to TRBD2. Trimming took 4 bases from V and 2 from J; bases not matched to a gene: 7. There are 15 residues in the CDR3. CDR3 loop: CASSSPGGLQETQYF. CDR3 bases: TGTGCCAGCAGTTCCCCGGGAGGACTGCAAGAGACCCAGTACTTC.

The chain employs TRBV4-1 and TRBJ1-5, with D unresolved. CDR1 is MGHRA and CDR2 is YSYEKL in the germline V gene. The V gene lost 1 base and the J gene lost 0 bases, with 16 bases spanning the gap. This CDR3 is built from 18 residues. CDR3 nucleotides: TGCGCCAGCAGCCAAGGCGAGCGGATACTTTATAGCAATCAGCCCCAGCATTTT. It is translated as CASSQGERILYSNQPQHF.

This clonotype was detected many times. The J gene is TRBJ2-1, the V gene TRBV5-5; D could derive from TRBD1 or TRBD2 (6 bases each). V dropped 4 bases and J dropped 5 bases, with 13 bases sitting between them. Germline lookup yields CDR1 SGHKS and CDR2 YYEKEE (reference sequence). This CDR3 contains 14 residues. The CDR3 sequence: CASSRGPLDNEQFF. The CDR3 DNA follows: TGTGCCAGCAGCCGGGGGCCTCTAGACAATGAGCAGTTCTTC.

This clonotype was counted only a few times. The gene calls are TRBV12-5 and TRBJ2-3; weak D call: TRBD2 (5 bases). V was cut by 5 bases and J by 0 bases, with 18 bases left in between. The germline gives CDR1 LGHNT, CDR2 FRNRAP. There are 17 residues in the CDR3. CDR3: CASGPGTQRLSTDTQYF. CDR3 nucleotides: TGTGCTAGTGGTCCGGGAACCCAGCGGCTTAGCACAGATACGCAGTATTTT.

This clonotype was recorded at least ten times. The V gene is TRBV12-3 or TRBV12-4, the J gene TRBJ2-3, with D uncertain. The CDR3 runs to 12 residues. Trimming cost V 3 bases and J 4 bases, with 5 bases left between them. The CDR3, as DNA: TGTGCCAGCAGTTTGTTCCCAGATACGCAGTATTTT. Amino acid sequence: CASSLFPDTQYF.

This chain joins TRBV12-3 or TRBV12-4 and TRBJ2-1; TRBD2 aligns across 13 bases. CDR3 size: 18 residues. V lost 0 bases to trimming and J lost 5 bases; unmatched junction nucleotides: 7. This CDR3 is CASSLALGTSGDDNEQFF. The CDR3, as DNA: TGTGCCAGCAGTTTAGCTCTAGGGACTAGCGGGGACGACAATGAGCAGTTCTTC.